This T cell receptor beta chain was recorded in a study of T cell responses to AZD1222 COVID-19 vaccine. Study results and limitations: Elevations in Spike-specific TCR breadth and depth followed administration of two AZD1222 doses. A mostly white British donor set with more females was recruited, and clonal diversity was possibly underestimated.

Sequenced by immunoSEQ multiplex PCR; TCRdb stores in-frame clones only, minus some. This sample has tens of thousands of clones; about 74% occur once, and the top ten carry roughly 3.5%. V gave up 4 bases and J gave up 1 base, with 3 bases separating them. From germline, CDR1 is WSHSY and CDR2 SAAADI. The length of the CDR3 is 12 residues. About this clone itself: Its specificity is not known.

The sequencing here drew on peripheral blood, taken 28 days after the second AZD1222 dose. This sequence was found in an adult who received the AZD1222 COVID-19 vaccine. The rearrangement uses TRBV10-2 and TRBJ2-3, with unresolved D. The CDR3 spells CASSAGTDTQYF. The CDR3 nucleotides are TGCGCCAGCAGTGCGGGCACAGATACGCAGTATTTT.